This passage covers 21 T cell receptor beta chains from one sample sequenced in a study of control samples from healthy donors and cancer patients. The protocol was immunoSEQ multiplex PCR, while the TCRdb copy is restricted to in-frame clones and leaves out a portion. This sample has more than 100,000 clones, with approximately 91% found just once. Sequencing was done on a sample of blood. The origin of the receptors is a young woman in good health.

This chain joins TRBV5-6 and TRBJ2-7; D call uncertain. V was trimmed by 1 base and J by 5 bases, leaving 4 bases between them. Germline V gives CDR1 SGHDT, CDR2 YYEEEE. There are 11 residues in the CDR3. The CDR3 DNA reads as TGTGCCAGCAGCTTGAACGACGAGCAGTACTTC. This gives the protein CASSLNDEQYF.

This clone has just one count. This rearrangement joins TRBV6-5 to TRBJ1-2; D not resolved. This CDR3 comprises 13 residues. CDR1 is MNHEY, CDR2 SVGAGI, per germline. V was clipped by 6 bases and J by 1 base, with 9 bases between them. The DNA of the CDR3 is TGTGCCAGCAGACTCACAGATAACTATGGCTACACCTTC. This codes for CASRLTDNYGYTF.

The gene calls are TRBV28 and TRBJ2-7; possible D gene TRBD1, 6 bases. CDR3 length equals 14 residues. Trimming pared 4 bases from V and 5 bases from J, leaving 15 bases between. Germline V gene sequence: CDR1 MDHEN, CDR2 SYDVKM. The DNA for the CDR3 is TGTGCCAGCAGTTCACAGGGTAGGGGCGACGAGCAGTACTTC. It codes for CASSSQGRGDEQYF.

The chain couples TRBV2 to TRBJ1-1; 8 nucleotides match TRBD1. CDR1 is SNHLY, CDR2 FYNNEI, per germline. Trimming removed 3 bases from V and 4 bases from J; junction bases left unmatched: 1. This CDR3 is 13 amino acids long. CDR3: CASSDTGGTEAFF. The CDR3 DNA reads as TGTGCCAGCAGTGATACAGGGGGCACTGAAGCTTTCTTT.

The gene calls are TRBV19 and TRBJ1-3; no definite D call. Germline V gene sequence: CDR1 LNHDA, CDR2 SQIVND (reference sequence). The CDR3 is made up of 12 amino acids. V lost 5 bases and J lost 4, with 6 bases in between. The CDR3 reads CASSVQGNTIYF. Here the CDR3 DNA reads TGTGCCAGTAGTGTACAGGGAAACACCATATATTTT.

The genes are TRBV12-5 and TRBJ2-1; D is unresolved. Germline loops: CDR1 LGHNT, CDR2 FRNRAP. V lost 1 base and J lost 4, with 8 bases in between. The CDR3 is made up of 14 amino acids. CDR3 protein: CASGLGRLYNEQFF. The CDR3 DNA sequence: TGTGCTAGTGGTTTGGGGCGGTTATACAATGAGCAGTTCTTC.

The chain is built from TRBV19 and TRBJ2-3, with D perhaps matching TRBD1 or TRBD2 (5 bases each). The CDR3 sequence is 15 residues long. Germline V lookup: CDR1 LNHDA, CDR2 SQIVND (reference sequence). Trimming removed 7 bases from V and 3 bases from J, with 17 bases in between. CDR3 amino acids: CASNNPGSWTDTQYF. In DNA form, the CDR3 reads TGTGCCAGTAATAACCCAGGGAGTTGGACAGATACGCAGTATTTT.

The chain's CDR3 is CASSTRRGSEAFF. The CDR3 bases are TGTGCCAGCAGCACAAGGCGGGGGTCTGAAGCTTTCTTT. The chain uses TRBV21-1 and TRBJ1-1. TRBV21-1 is an annotated pseudogene. This CDR3 has 13 amino acids.

This chain uses TRBV7-9 with TRBJ1-2; D call uncertain. Germline-derived CDR1 and CDR2 are SEHNR and FQNEAQ (reference sequence). CDR3 length equals 13 residues. V was clipped by 1 base and J by 9 bases, with 12 bases between them. The CDR3 DNA is TGTGCCAGCAGCTTAGAAGACGGCGTGCGCTACACCTTC. This gives the protein CASSLEDGVRYTF.

V gene TRBV27 combines with J gene TRBJ1-6; D may be TRBD1 (6 bases). The CDR3 length is 15 residues. CDR1 MNHEY and CDR2 SMNVEV come from the germline V gene (reference sequence). V shed 6 bases and J shed 8 bases, with 17 bases lying between them. The CDR3 sequence: CASRTGVVGHSPLHF. The CDR3 DNA reads as TGTGCCAGCAGGACAGGTGTTGTGGGGCATTCACCCCTCCACTTT.

This chain joins TRBV9 and TRBJ1-2; TRBD1 is a possible D gene (5 bases). V shed 5 bases and J shed 7 bases, with 15 bases lying between them. The CDR3 extends over 13 amino acids. Per germline, CDR1 SGDLS and CDR2 YYNGEE. CDR3 loop: CASRPPAGTGYTF. In DNA, the CDR3 is TGTGCCAGCAGGCCTCCCGCGGGGACTGGCTACACCTTC. The full variable domain, its missing parts supplied by reference TRBV9 and TRBJ1-2, is DSGVTQTPKHLITATGQRVTLRCSPRSGDLSVYWYQQSLDQGLQFLIQYYNGEERAKGNILERFSAQQFPDLHSELNLSSLELGDSALYFCASRPPAGTGYTFGSGTRLTVV.

J is TRBJ2-2 and V is TRBV5-6; TRBD2 aligns across 9 bases. V trimming: 4 bases; J trimming: 4 bases; junction bases outside the gene matches: 5. This CDR3 has 15 amino acids. Looked up from germline, CDR1 is SGHDT and CDR2 is YYEEEE. CDR3 in DNA: TGTGCCAGCAGCCCCGGGACTAGCCGCACCGGGGAGCTGTTTTTT. Translating it yields CASSPGTSRTGELFF.

This chain connects TRBV27 to TRBJ2-7; D may be TRBD2 (5 bases). V was shortened by 0 bases and J by 2 bases, with 14 bases between the two germline ends. CDR1 MNHEY and CDR2 SMNVEV come from the germline V gene (reference sequence). The CDR3 is 16 amino acids. CDR3 sequence: CASSLSLRASPYEQYF. In DNA, the CDR3 is TGTGCCAGCAGTTTATCCTTACGGGCTAGCCCCTACGAGCAGTACTTC.

V is TRBV28 and J is TRBJ2-3; 9 nucleotides agree with TRBD1. Losses at the gene ends were 3 bases for V and 5 bases for J; bases not matched to a gene: 9. Germline CDR1 is MDHEN and CDR2 is SYDVKM. CDR3 length: 16 residues. CDR3 loop: CASSLLTGGFLDTQYF. The CDR3 region has the DNA TGTGCCAGCAGTTTGTTAACAGGGGGCTTTCTAGATACGCAGTATTTT.

The chain carries TRBV7-2 and TRBJ2-1, with D possibly TRBD1 on 6 matching bases. This CDR3 comprises 17 residues. Looked up from germline, CDR1 is SGHTA and CDR2 is FQGNSA. Trimming removed 1 base from V and 7 bases from J, with 20 bases in between. The CDR3 loop reads CASSLVELAVRGNEQFF. Written as DNA, the CDR3 is TGTGCCAGCAGCTTAGTGGAATTAGCAGTAAGGGGGAATGAGCAGTTCTTC.

The V gene is TRBV28, the J gene TRBJ1-5, with TRBD1 matching over 7 bases. CDR3 length: 15 residues. In germline, CDR1 is MDHEN, CDR2 SYDVKM. V gave up 7 bases and J gave up 2 bases; unmatched junction bases: 8. CDR3 bases: TGTGCCAGCAAGGGGGCACAGGAGGGCAATCAGCCCCAGCATTTT. Translated, it gives CASKGAQEGNQPQHF.

This clone was counted between two and nine times. The chain uses TRBV7-2 and TRBJ2-1, with 9 bases that match TRBD2. Germline V gene data show CDR1 as SGHTA and CDR2 as FQGNSA. The CDR3 covers 15 residues. V lost 5 bases and J lost 7; bases outside the gene matches: 9. CDR3 region: CASSPTSGQGNEQFF. The CDR3 coding sequence is TGTGCCAGCAGCCCGACTAGCGGTCAAGGGAATGAGCAGTTCTTC.

This clone was seen more than once but under ten times. The genes are TRBV30 and TRBJ2-5; tentatively, D is TRBD1 (5 bases). The germline V and J ends were trimmed by 4 bases and 5 bases, with 14 bases remaining between them. The CDR3 has 13 amino acids. CDR1 is GTSNPN, CDR2 SVGIG, per germline (reference sequence). The CDR3 sequence is CAWNINPGETQYF. Here the CDR3 DNA reads TGTGCCTGGAATATAAATCCAGGGGAGACCCAGTACTTC.

V and J are TRBV27 and TRBJ2-1; 12 bases agree with TRBD2. In germline, CDR1 is MNHEY, CDR2 SMNVEV (reference sequence). V shed 5 bases, J shed 7 bases, and the junction held 12 bases outside the gene matches. The CDR3 runs 17 residues. The CDR3 nucleotides are TGTGCCAGCAGTCCTACACCCCTAGCGGGAGGGCCGAATGAGCAGTTCTTC. This codes for CASSPTPLAGGPNEQFF.

The chain recombines TRBV4-3 with TRBJ2-7, with 7 bases aligning to TRBD2. The V gene end was trimmed by 1 base and the J gene end by 3 bases; junction bases not matched to a gene: 6. CDR1 and CDR2 from the germline V gene are LGHNA and YSLEER. There are 15 residues in the CDR3. Here the CDR3 reads CASSQGGSGLYEQYF. The CDR3 DNA is TGCGCCAGCAGCCAAGGAGGTAGCGGGCTCTACGAGCAGTACTTC.

The chain is built from TRBV28 and TRBJ1-1, with a tentative D call TRBD1 (5 bases). From germline, CDR1 is MDHEN and CDR2 SYDVKM. The V and J ends lost 11 bases and 2 bases respectively, with 12 bases between them. The CDR3 covers 12 residues. Written as DNA, the CDR3 is TGTGCCCATTCGGGGCAAAACACTGAAGCTTTCTTT. The encoded protein is CAHSGQNTEAFF.